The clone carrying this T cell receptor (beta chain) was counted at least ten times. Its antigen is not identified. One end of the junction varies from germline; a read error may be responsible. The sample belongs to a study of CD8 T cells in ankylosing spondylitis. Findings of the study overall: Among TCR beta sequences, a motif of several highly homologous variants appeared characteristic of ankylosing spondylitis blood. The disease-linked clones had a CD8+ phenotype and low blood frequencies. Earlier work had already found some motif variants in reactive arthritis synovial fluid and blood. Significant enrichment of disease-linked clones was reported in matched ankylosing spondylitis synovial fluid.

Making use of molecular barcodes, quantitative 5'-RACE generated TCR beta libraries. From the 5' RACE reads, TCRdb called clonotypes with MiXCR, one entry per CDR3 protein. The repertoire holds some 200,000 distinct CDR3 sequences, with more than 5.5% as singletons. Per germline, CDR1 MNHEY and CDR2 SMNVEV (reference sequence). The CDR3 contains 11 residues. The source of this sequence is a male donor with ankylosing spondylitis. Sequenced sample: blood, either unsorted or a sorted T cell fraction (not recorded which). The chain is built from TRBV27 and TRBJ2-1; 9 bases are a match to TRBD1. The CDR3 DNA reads TGTGCCAGCTCCACGGGACAGGGACTGTTTTTC. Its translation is CASSTGQGLFF.